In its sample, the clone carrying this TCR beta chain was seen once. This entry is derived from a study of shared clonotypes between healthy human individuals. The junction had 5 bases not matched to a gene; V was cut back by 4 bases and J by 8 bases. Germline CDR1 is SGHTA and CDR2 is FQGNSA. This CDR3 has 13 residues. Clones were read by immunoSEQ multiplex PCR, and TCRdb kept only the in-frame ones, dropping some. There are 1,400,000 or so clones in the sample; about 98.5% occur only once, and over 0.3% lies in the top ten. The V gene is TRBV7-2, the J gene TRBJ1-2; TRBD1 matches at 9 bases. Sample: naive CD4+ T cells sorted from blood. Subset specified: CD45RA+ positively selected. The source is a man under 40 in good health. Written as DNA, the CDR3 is TGTGCCAGCAGCTCACGACAGGGGGGCGGCTACACCTTC. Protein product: CASSSRQGGGYTF.